The 29 T cell receptor beta chains in this list originate from one sample, sequenced in a study of blood T cell repertoires in COVID-19. Clones were read by immunoSEQ multiplex PCR, and TCRdb kept only the in-frame ones, dropping some. The table includes roughly 180,000 clones, 75% to 80% detected once. The sample was peripheral blood. The receptors originated from a woman between 50 and 59 years old with active or convalescent COVID-19.

This clone was seen a single time. The chain couples TRBV7-3 to TRBJ2-2; 8 bases match TRBD2. Trimming removed 5 bases from V and 0 bases from J; junction bases left unmatched: 8. The CDR3 has 17 amino acids. The germline V gene has CDR1 SGHTA and CDR2 FQGTGA. Here the CDR3 reads CASSPTGGIANTGELFF. CDR3 nucleotide sequence: TGTGCCAGCAGCCCGACGGGGGGGATCGCGAACACCGGGGAGCTGTTTTTT.

The V gene is TRBV6-2 or TRBV6-3, the J gene TRBJ1-6; 9 nucleotides agree with TRBD1. Trimming at V came to 6 bases and at J to 7 bases, leaving 7 bases not matched to a gene. Germline CDR1 reads MNHEY; CDR2 reads SVGEGT. The CDR3 has 15 amino acids. CDR3 coding DNA: TGTGCCAGCAGCCGGACAGGGGTTAGGAATTCACCCCTCCACTTT. The encoded protein is CASSRTGVRNSPLHF.

This chain links TRBV18 with TRBJ1-5; D might be TRBD1 (5 bases). Per germline, CDR1 KGHSH and CDR2 LQKENI. This CDR3 is built from 15 residues. The V and J ends lost 4 bases and 3 bases respectively, with 13 bases between them. The CDR3, as DNA: TGTGCCAGCTCACTCGGGGGAGGCAACAATCAGCCCCAGCATTTT. Encoded protein: CASSLGGGNNQPQHF.

This chain uses TRBV6-6 with TRBJ1-2; D unclear. Germline CDR1 MNHNY, CDR2 SVGAGI (reference sequence). The CDR3 length is 12 residues. Between the trimmed V and J ends, which lost 6 bases and 4 bases, there was a span of 9 bases. This chain's CDR3 is CASSSGVYGYTF. As DNA, the CDR3 is TGTGCCAGCAGCTCCGGGGTCTATGGCTACACCTTC.

The chain uses TRBV7-3 and TRBJ2-7; D may be TRBD1 (6 bases). Germline V gives CDR1 SGHTA, CDR2 FQGTGA. The CDR3 runs 13 residues. V dropped 2 bases and J dropped 5 bases, with 10 bases sitting between them. Here the CDR3 DNA reads TGTGCCAGCAGCTTATGGTCAGGGGACGAGCAGTACTTC. This translates into CASSLWSGDEQYF.

The V call is TRBV12-5, the J call TRBJ1-1; no definite D call. The length of the CDR3 is 11 residues. Between the trimmed V and J ends, which lost 3 bases and 3 bases, there was a span of 2 bases. The V gene's germline CDR1 is LGHNT and CDR2 FRNRAP. The CDR3 reads CASGFDTEAFF. CDR3 coding DNA: TGTGCTAGTGGTTTCGACACTGAAGCTTTCTTT.

This chain uses TRBV7-9 with TRBJ2-4; the match to TRBD2 covers 8 bases. This CDR3 region has 16 residues. Germline CDR1 and CDR2: SEHNR and FQNEAQ (reference sequence). The J segment lost 5 bases and the V segment lost 5 bases, leaving 11 bases of the junction unmatched. In nucleotides, the CDR3 is TGTGCCAGCAGCGGTCCCGGGACTAGTTTCCAAAACATTCAGTACTTC. It specifies CASSGPGTSFQNIQYF.

This clone was recorded a few times. This chain uses TRBV7-2 with TRBJ2-7; TRBD2 aligns across 9 bases. The CDR3 is 15 residues long. In germline, CDR1 is SGHTA, CDR2 FQGNSA. V was pared by 3 bases and J by 2 bases, with 5 bases of the junction left unmatched. For the CDR3, the DNA is TGTGCCAGCAGCTTTACTAGCGGGTCCACCTACGAGCAGTACTTC. Encoded protein: CASSFTSGSTYEQYF.

The chain employs TRBV7-9 and TRBJ2-7; 9 positions match TRBD1. The CDR3 covers 15 residues. V trimming: 6 bases; J trimming: 1 base; junction bases outside the gene matches: 7. Per germline, CDR1 SEHNR and CDR2 FQNEAQ (reference sequence). The CDR3 DNA sequence: TGTGCCAGCAGTTATTCCGGGACAGGGTCCTACGAGCAGTACTTC. Its protein product is CASSYSGTGSYEQYF.

The J gene is TRBJ1-1, the V gene TRBV28; D unclear. The CDR3 is made up of 15 amino acids. Trimming stripped 5 bases from V and 1 base from J, with 14 bases between. Germline CDR1 is MDHEN and CDR2 is SYDVKM. The DNA of the CDR3 is TGTGCCAGCAGTCCTACCCCGATTGGGAACACTGAAGCTTTCTTT. It encodes CASSPTPIGNTEAFF. Drawing the rest from reference TRBV28 and TRBJ1-1, the complete variable domain is DVKVTQSSRYLVKRTGEKVFLECVQDMDHENMFWYRQDPGLGLRLIYFSYDVKMKEKGDIPEGYSVSREKKERFSLILESASTNQTSMYLCASSPTPIGNTEAFFGQGTRLTVV.

This rearrangement joins TRBV28 to TRBJ1-5, with D perhaps matching TRBD1 (5 bases). From germline, CDR1 is MDHEN and CDR2 SYDVKM. The CDR3 is 12 residues long. Trimming stripped 6 bases from V and 5 bases from J, with 8 bases between. In DNA, the CDR3 is TGTGCCAGCAGGACAGCCGATCAGCCCCAGCATTTT. Protein product: CASRTADQPQHF. The entire variable domain, with the rest obtained from reference TRBV28 and TRBJ1-5, is as follows: DVKVTQSSRYLVKRTGEKVFLECVQDMDHENMFWYRQDPGLGLRLIYFSYDVKMKEKGDIPEGYSVSREKKERFSLILESASTNQTSMYLCASRTADQPQHFGDGTRLSIL.

This rearrangement joins TRBV6-6 to TRBJ2-5, with TRBD1 identical over 9 bases. This CDR3 spans 15 amino acids. Germline CDR1 reads MNHNY; CDR2 reads SVGAGI (reference sequence). Germline trimming cut 0 bases from V and 5 bases from J; bases unmatched to any gene: 4. The CDR3 DNA sequence: TGTGCCAGCAGTTACTCCCGGACAGGGGATGAGACCCAGTACTTC. Encoded protein: CASSYSRTGDETQYF.

This clone was counted once. The rearrangement joins TRBV28 to TRBJ1-3, with 7 bases matching TRBD1. The CDR3 totals 14 residues. The V segment lost 6 bases and the J segment 3 bases; nucleotides outside the gene matches: 5. The germline V gene has CDR1 MDHEN and CDR2 SYDVKM. CDR3 residues: CASSPQGFGNTIYF. The CDR3 region has the DNA TGTGCCAGCAGCCCACAGGGGTTTGGAAACACCATATATTTT.

Only a few counts were recorded for this clone. The rearrangement joins TRBV7-8 to TRBJ1-1, with TRBD1 as a possible D gene (6 bases). V lost 1 base, J lost 1 base, and 13 bases lay in between. Looked up from germline, CDR1 is SGHVS and CDR2 is FQNEAQ. The CDR3 has 16 amino acids. The CDR3 region has the DNA TGTGCCAGCAGCTTAGTTCAGGGGCCTACGAACACTGAAGCTTTCTTT. Protein product: CASSLVQGPTNTEAFF.

A note on this clone: At one end, the junction sequence differs from germline, possibly due to a read error. This chain uses TRBV30 with TRBJ1-2; D is perhaps TRBD1 (6 bases). Germline loops: CDR1 GTSNPN, CDR2 SVGIG (reference sequence). The CDR3 has 12 amino acids. The CDR3 is CAWSGRGTLVDF. The CDR3 DNA reads TGTGCCTGGAGTGGACGTGGGACACTTGTTGACTTC.

This clone was counted a single time. The chain employs TRBV28 and TRBJ1-1; D gene uncertain. The CDR3 loop spans 16 amino acids. Trimming left V 2 bases short and J 6 bases short, with 19 bases between. Germline CDR1 and CDR2: MDHEN and SYDVKM. CDR3 DNA: TGTGCCAGCAGTTTAAGATCTTTTGGACGGGGTGCTGAAGCTTTCTTT. This codes for CASSLRSFGRGAEAFF.

J is TRBJ1-5 and V is TRBV2; 7 bases match TRBD1. Trimming cost V 3 bases and J 3 bases; bases outside gene matches: 5. There are 15 residues in the CDR3. Germline V lookup: CDR1 SNHLY, CDR2 FYNNEI. CDR3 loop: CASSEGDSDNQPQHF. The CDR3 DNA sequence: TGTGCCAGCAGTGAGGGGGACAGTGACAATCAGCCCCAGCATTTT.

The chain couples TRBV30 to TRBJ1-1, with D unresolved. The V gene's germline CDR1 is GTSNPN and CDR2 SVGIG (reference sequence). V was trimmed by 8 bases and J by 7 bases, leaving 23 bases between them. The CDR3 consists of 14 residues. The CDR3 reads CAACSGSEVLEAFF. CDR3 coding DNA: TGTGCCGCATGTTCCGGGAGTGAAGTACTTGAAGCTTTCTTT.

This clone was seen a few times. This chain joins TRBV30 and TRBJ1-1; no definite D call. The CDR3 is made up of 14 amino acids. From germline, CDR1 is GTSNPN and CDR2 SVGIG (reference sequence). V lost 2 bases to trimming and J lost 3 bases, with 13 bases between them. CDR3 in DNA: TGTGCCTGGAGTACCTATGACGGGGACACTGAAGCTTTCTTT. Protein product: CAWSTYDGDTEAFF.

The V gene is TRBV6-1, the J gene TRBJ1-2; weak D call: TRBD1 (5 bases). Trimming took off 0 bases at V and 2 bases at J, with 7 bases between the two ends. This CDR3 is built from 14 residues. Germline CDR1 is MNHNS and CDR2 is SASEGT. The CDR3 spells CASSEAYRNYGYTF. For the CDR3, the DNA is TGTGCCAGCAGTGAAGCTTACAGGAACTATGGCTACACCTTC.

V is TRBV18 and J is TRBJ1-4; D is possibly TRBD1 (5 bases). This CDR3 is built from 16 residues. Germline lookup yields CDR1 KGHSH and CDR2 LQKENI. Trimming cost V 4 bases and J 6 bases, with 18 bases left between them. CDR3 nucleotides: TGTGCCAGCTCACAACAGTCGGGTCAGGGTTATGAAAAACTGTTTTTT. This sequence encodes CASSQQSGQGYEKLFF.

The rearrangement uses TRBV9 and TRBJ1-6; 11 bases are shared with TRBD1. The germline CDR1 and CDR2 sequences are SGDLS and YYNGEE. The CDR3 has 17 residues. V was pared by 0 bases and J by 10 bases, with 9 bases of the junction left unmatched. The CDR3 nucleotides are TGTGCCAGCAGCGTAGCCGGGGACAGGGGGTTCGACTCACCCCTCCACTTT. Its translation: CASSVAGDRGFDSPLHF.

This clone has a single count. This chain connects TRBV28 to TRBJ2-7; the match to TRBD1 covers 10 bases. The CDR3 spans 15 residues. V lost 4 bases to trimming and J lost 4 bases; unmatched junction nucleotides: 7. Germline CDR1 MDHEN, CDR2 SYDVKM. The CDR3 nucleotides read TGTGCCAGCAGTTCACCGGGACAGGGGTGGTACGAGCAGTACTTC. Its translation: CASSSPGQGWYEQYF.

The chain links TRBV19 to TRBJ2-2, with TRBD1 identical over 9 bases. The V and J ends lost 4 bases and 3 bases, in that order; junction bases with no gene match: 15. Germline CDR1 LNHDA, CDR2 SQIVND (reference sequence). This CDR3 has 19 amino acids. The CDR3 protein is CASSTRGLTGGEDTGELFF. CDR3 sequence (DNA): TGTGCCAGTAGTACTAGGGGACTTACAGGGGGCGAGGACACCGGGGAGCTGTTTTTT.

This clone was recorded once. The rearrangement joins TRBV2 to TRBJ1-2; 8 nucleotides align to TRBD1. Trimming cost V 6 bases and J 0 bases; bases outside gene matches: 6. This CDR3 contains 15 residues. Germline V lookup: CDR1 SNHLY, CDR2 FYNNEI. CDR3 bases: TGTGCCAGCAGAAATGACAGGGGAGCTAACTATGGCTACACCTTC. Translation: CASRNDRGANYGYTF. The variable domain in full, completed from reference TRBV2 and TRBJ1-2, reads EPEVTQTPSHQVTQMGQEVILRCVPISNHLYFYWYRQILGQKVEFLVSFYNNEISEKSEIFDDQFSVERPDGSNFTLKIRSTKLEDSAMYFCASRNDRGANYGYTFGSGTRLTVV.

The rearrangement uses TRBV30 and TRBJ2-5; 8 bases line up with TRBD1. The junction had 10 bases not matched to a gene; V was cut back by 2 bases and J by 5 bases. The CDR3 is made up of 15 amino acids. In germline, CDR1 is GTSNPN, CDR2 SVGIG (reference sequence). CDR3 residues: CAWSPGQGTLETQYF. CDR3 bases: TGTGCCTGGAGTCCCGGACAGGGTACGTTGGAGACCCAGTACTTC.

The rearrangement uses TRBV2 and TRBJ1-5; D not resolved. CDR3 length: 14 amino acids. V dropped 4 bases and J dropped 6 bases, with 13 bases sitting between them. Looked up from germline, CDR1 is SNHLY and CDR2 is FYNNEI. CDR3 in DNA: TGTGCCAGCAGTGCTCAGACTCGGGGTCAGCCCCAGCATTTT. It codes for CASSAQTRGQPQHF.

The chain links TRBV2 to TRBJ1-1, with TRBD1 as a possible D gene (5 bases). Trimming cost V 5 bases and J 0 bases, with 10 bases left between them. Germline-derived CDR1 and CDR2 are SNHLY and FYNNEI. This CDR3 spans 14 amino acids. The CDR3 reads CASSRQTMNTEAFF. The DNA of the CDR3 is TGTGCCAGCAGTCGACAGACAATGAACACTGAAGCTTTCTTT.

This chain uses TRBV5-4 with TRBJ1-1; possible D gene TRBD1, 6 bases. Germline-derived CDR1 and CDR2 are SGHNT and YYREEE (reference sequence). This CDR3 is 16 amino acids long. The V end was cut by 0 bases, the J end by 1 base, with 13 bases between. As DNA, the CDR3 is TGTGCCAGCAGCTTGGCAAGCGGGGGCGCGAACACTGAAGCTTTCTTT. Amino acid sequence: CASSLASGGANTEAFF. The variable domain in full, completed from reference TRBV5-4 and TRBJ1-1, reads ETGVTQSPTHLIKTRGQQVTLRCSSQSGHNTVSWYQQALGQGPQFIFQYYREEENGRGNFPPRFSGLQFPNYSSELNVNALELDDSALYLCASSLASGGANTEAFFGQGTRLTVV.